This TCR beta chain was retrieved from a study of blood T cell repertoires in COVID-19 (dated by TCRdb to about 2020). Background for the entire study: Samples from collaborators originated in the United States, Italy and Spain and spanned both the acute and convalescent phases of COVID-19. The prospective study material was composed of cDNA or gDNA derived from T cells, B-cell-depleted T cells, or PBMCs. Deeply sampled blood TCRbeta repertoires from subjects exposed to, actively infected with, or recovered from COVID-19 were included in the dataset. A freely available public database, intended as a resource for researchers studying the immune response to SARS-CoV-2, is where the repertoires were released. The samples were drawn from the first 160 participants of the ongoing ImmuneRACE study and from 1,254 subjects provided by 6 global collaborators. The sample metadata nearly always contained a de-identified subject ID, COVID-19 status, age in years and sex. Where available, HLA class I and class II types were taken from metadata supplied by the sample provider and were not determined by assay-based typing.

Participants in the prospective study were aged about 18 to 95 years, lived in under 30 United States geographic areas, and enrolled through a virtual design. In the prospective study, participants were assigned to cohorts based on the clinical history participants reported in a screening survey and a study questionnaire. Recovered participants in ImmuneRACE Cohort 3 were defined by two consecutive negative NP/OP PCR tests, clearance by a healthcare professional, or resolution of symptoms. In the prospective study, mobile phlebotomists collected whole blood, serum and a nasopharyngeal or oropharyngeal swab from each participant. Participants in the prospective study had the option to provide additional blood draws and questionnaires over a roughly two-month period. Blood samples from the prospective study were shipped frozen or at room temperature prior to DNA extraction. Spanning cysteine to phenylalanine, the CDR3 consists of 16 amino acids. CDR3 DNA only is kept here, 48 bases in frame from base 1. The germline V gene gives CDR1 as SGHRS and CDR2 as YFSETQ. V and J are trimmed by 1 base and 2 bases, and the gene matches miss 5 bases of the junction.

General study outcomes and caveats: The quantity of clinical and demographic metadata differed by source and by participant and was supplied without curation.

The immunoSEQ Assay, a bias-controlled multiplex PCR, was used to amplify TCRbeta CDR3 regions from genomic DNA. The paper's data handling went like this. The number of nucleated cells in each sample was estimated by amplification of reference gene primers within the assay. To quantify the absolute abundance of each unique TCRbeta CDR3 rearrangement, sequence reads were collapsed and filtered. For each sample, productive Simpson clonality was calculated as the square root of Simpson's diversity index over productive rearrangements. Sourced from immuneACCESS, this table was stored by TCRdb with only in-frame sequences that have V and J called. A share of the clones is absent; for the studies checked, an unresolved V gene accounts for under half, and the remainder has no known explanation. From that table come the V and J calls and clone size; the DNA was used to work out D and trimming. The sample table lists 150,000 to 200,000 clones, about 91% of them with a count of one. Together, the top ten hold about 0.8% of the sample.

Worth noting for this clone: Its recognized antigen is unknown. There are no base qualities to consult, and no much larger clone falls within one base.

The sequenced sample consisted of PBMCs or T cells enriched from blood (not recorded which). Rearrangement joined TRBV5-1 to TRBJ2-2; 7 middle bases align to TRBD2. This clonotype was sampled from a woman between 18 and 30 years old who had recovered from COVID-19. The CDR3 sequence is CASSLTAGLNTGELFF. The DNA sequence is TGCGCCAGCAGCTTGACGGCGGGACTAAACACCGGGGAGCTGTTTTTT.